Listed below are T cell receptor beta chains from one sample, sequenced in a study of OX40 agonist ivuxolimab in advanced cancers. Clones were read by immunoSEQ multiplex PCR, and TCRdb kept only the in-frame ones, dropping some. Of approximately 20,000 clones in the sample, 85% to 90% were seen once. This material consisted of CD4+ or CD8+ T cells sorted from blood, taken in a trial of the OX40 agonist ivuxolimab. These receptors were collected from an adult with an advanced solid tumor such as melanoma, head and neck, liver or kidney cancer. The CDR3 runs from the conserved cysteine through the conserved F or W. A D gene is named only where the DNA matches it firmly. Some rows mark clone size as missing; the rest say once, few, many or name a class of expanded clone.

CASSLPGLAGGPDTGELFF	TGTGCCAGCAGTTTACCGGGGCTAGCGGGAGGGCCAGACACCGGGGAGCTGTTTTTT	TRBD2	.	TRBV28	TRBJ2-2
CASSLSPHEQFF	TGTGCCAGCAGCTTGTCCCCCCATGAGCAGTTCTTC	.	.	TRBV7-9	TRBJ2-1
CASRDLSSYNEQFF	TGTGCCAGCAGGGACTTAAGCTCCTACAATGAGCAGTTCTTC	.	.	TRBV2	TRBJ2-1
CASSKLKTGLAGGRSYNEQFF	TGTGCCAGCAGCAAACTAAAAACGGGACTAGCGGGAGGGAGGTCCTACAATGAGCAGTTCTTC	.	.	TRBV21-1	TRBJ2-1
CATSRMGLHNEQFF	TGTGCCACCAGCAGAATGGGACTTCACAATGAGCAGTTCTTC	.	.	TRBV15	TRBJ2-1
CASSLPLGNIQYF	TGTGCCAGCAGCCTACCTCTAGGAAACATTCAGTACTTC	.	.	TRBV7-9	TRBJ2-4
CASSRRTRAQETQYF	TGCGCCAGCAGCCGTAGGACTAGGGCTCAAGAGACCCAGTACTTC	TRBD2	.	TRBV4-3	TRBJ2-5
CASSFELDQETQYF	TGCGCCAGCAGCTTCGAGCTGGACCAGGAGACCCAGTACTTC	.	.	TRBV5-1	TRBJ2-5
CAVHGTGGAPHPYEQYF	TGTGCCGTTCACGGGACAGGGGGAGCCCCGCACCCCTACGAGCAGTACTTC	TRBD1	.	TRBV10-3	TRBJ2-7
CASNVLARSYNEQFF	TGTGCCAGCAATGTCCTAGCGCGATCCTACAATGAGCAGTTCTTC	.	.	TRBV27	TRBJ2-1
CASSLGSYEQYF	TGTGCCAGCAGCTTAGGTTCCTACGAGCAGTACTTC	.	once	TRBV7-9	TRBJ2-7
CASSSGVAYNEQFF	TGTGCCAGCAGTAGTGGGGTCGCGTACAATGAGCAGTTCTTC	.	.	TRBV27	TRBJ2-1
CASSAGVVGYEQYF	TGTGCCAGCAGCGCAGGGGTTGTTGGGTACGAGCAGTACTTC	.	.	TRBV9	TRBJ2-7
CASLISPGQGGYTF	TGCGCCAGCCTAATCAGTCCAGGACAGGGTGGCTACACCTTC	TRBD1	.	TRBV10-1	TRBJ1-2
CASSGNVGTLRNQPQHF	TGTGCCAGCAGTGGTAATGTCGGGACGCTCAGAAATCAGCCCCAGCATTTT	.	once	TRBV5-5	TRBJ1-5
CASSLRGLAGGPETQYF	TGTGCCAGCAGCCTACGCGGACTAGCGGGAGGGCCGGAGACCCAGTACTTC	TRBD2	.	TRBV27	TRBJ2-5
CASSLSGGPYEQYF	TGTGCCAGCAGTTTGAGCGGGGGCCCCTACGAGCAGTACTTC	TRBD2	.	TRBV27	TRBJ2-7
CASSRPGAYEAFF	TGTGCCAGCAGTCGTCCGGGCGCCTATGAAGCTTTCTTT	.	once	TRBV6-5	TRBJ1-1
CASREPGQGYNEQFF	TGCGCCAGCAGAGAACCGGGACAGGGGTATAATGAGCAGTTCTTC	TRBD1	.	TRBV5-1	TRBJ2-1
CASSRAQEGPQHF	TGCGCCAGCAGCCGAGCACAGGAGGGGCCCCAGCATTTT	.	.	TRBV4-1	TRBJ1-5
CSSHFRGGRETQYF	TGCAGCTCACACTTTCGAGGGGGCCGAGAGACCCAGTACTTC	TRBD1	.	TRBV29-1	TRBJ2-5
CAWSTLADGTGELFF	TGTGCCTGGAGTACTTTAGCGGACGGGACCGGGGAGCTGTTTTTT	.	few	TRBV30	TRBJ2-2
CASSLILAEEEEQYF	TGTGCCAGCAGTTTAATCCTAGCGGAGGAGGAAGAGCAGTACTTC	TRBD2	.	TRBV27	TRBJ2-7
CASSIRTSGIPYNEQFF	TGCGCCAGCAGCATACGGACTAGCGGGATCCCCTACAATGAGCAGTTCTTC	TRBD2	.	TRBV4-3	TRBJ2-1
CASSSRGGGLSSEQFF	TGTGCCAGCAGCTCTCGGGGGGGAGGGTTGTCCAGTGAGCAGTTCTTC	TRBD2	.	TRBV7-9	TRBJ2-1
CASSRNTGALVKQYF	TGCGCCAGCAGCCGAAATACCGGGGCCCTGGTGAAGCAGTACTTC	.	.	TRBV4-3	TRBJ2-7
CASSPGETQYF	TGTGCCAGCAGCCCGGGAGAGACCCAGTACTTC	.	.	TRBV11-2	TRBJ2-5
CATTSWTLSEQYF	TGTGCCACCACGTCCTGGACTTTGAGCGAGCAGTACTTC	.	.	TRBV19	TRBJ2-7
CASSPGTSLLYEQFF	TGTGCCAGCAGCCCTGGGACTAGCCTTCTTTATGAGCAGTTCTTC	TRBD2	.	TRBV11-1	TRBJ2-1
CASATGSIYYGYTF	TGTGCCAGCGCGACAGGGTCGATATACTATGGCTACACCTTC	TRBD1	.	TRBV11-2	TRBJ1-2
CASQTGTGSYEQFF	TGTGCCAGCCAAACCGGGACAGGATCTTATGAGCAGTTCTTC	TRBD1	.	TRBV7-9	TRBJ2-1
CASSILGDEIEGRLIVNTGELFF	TGTGCCAGTAGTATTCTAGGAGATGAGATCGAGGGAAGATTAATTGTGAACACCGGGGAGCTGTTTTTT	.	.	TRBV19	TRBJ2-2
CASSGVITDTQYF	TGTGCCAGCAGTGGGGTGATCACAGATACGCAGTATTTT	.	.	TRBV6-6	TRBJ2-3
CASSLNRRGEQYF	TGTGCCAGCAGTCTGAACAGGCGGGGGGAGCAGTACTTC	TRBD2	.	TRBV28	TRBJ2-7
CSERDSTDTQYF	TGCAGCGAGCGGGACAGCACAGATACGCAGTATTTT	TRBD2	.	TRBV29-1	TRBJ2-3
CASNIGSGELFF	TGTGCCAGCAACATAGGGAGTGGGGAGCTGTTTTTT	.	once	TRBV7-2	TRBJ2-2
CASSIQGYNEQFF	TGTGCCAGTAGTATTCAGGGGTACAATGAGCAGTTCTTC	.	.	TRBV19	TRBJ2-1
CASSAYYTAYEQYF	TGTGCCAGCAGTGCTTACTACACCGCCTACGAGCAGTACTTC	.	.	TRBV2	TRBJ2-7
CASSLNRYEQYF	TGTGCCAGCAGTTTAAACAGGTACGAGCAGTACTTC	.	.	TRBV28	TRBJ2-7
CAGKLAGGRDTQYF	TGTGCCGGAAAATTAGCGGGAGGTAGAGATACGCAGTATTTT	TRBD2	.	TRBV5-4	TRBJ2-3
CASSHRDRAYEQYF	TGTGCCAGCAGCCACCGGGACAGGGCCTACGAGCAGTACTTC	TRBD1	.	TRBV14	TRBJ2-7
CASTLGGPSYEQYF	TGCGCCAGCACCCTGGGGGGTCCCTCCTACGAGCAGTACTTC	.	.	TRBV5-1	TRBJ2-7
CASSSGTGGATQYF	TGTGCCAGCAGTTCCGGGACAGGGGGCGCGACCCAGTACTTC	TRBD1	.	TRBV2	TRBJ2-5
CASSLSRSLAPDTQYF	TGTGCCAGCAGCTTAAGTCGCTCCTTAGCTCCAGATACGCAGTATTTT	.	.	TRBV13	TRBJ2-3
CASNTKLGGWQPQHF	TGTGCCAGTAATACTAAATTGGGGGGATGGCAGCCCCAGCATTTT	.	few	TRBV19	TRBJ1-5
CASSTKHEQYF	TGTGCCAGCAGCACCAAGCACGAGCAGTACTTC	.	.	TRBV21-1	TRBJ2-7